The T cell receptor beta chain described here comes from a study of T-cell reconstitution after alpha-beta-depleted transplantation in children. Points from the study as a whole: It was newly produced T cells that mostly accounted for T-cell counts and diversity one year after transplant. There were reportedly several hundred expanded graft clones from which alpha-beta T cells came about two months after transplant. In some patients, recipient T cells and intrathymic progenitors surviving conditioning explained high day-60 diversity.

This clonotype was picked up many times. Antigen unknown. The authors prepared the TCRbeta library with unique molecular identifiers. TCRdb itself ran the PCR reads through MiXCR, one entry per CDR3 protein. This sample yields around 94,000 distinct CDR3 sequences, of which approximately 6% are seen a single time; approximately 6.6% belongs to the top ten. Trimming stripped 3 bases from V and 3 bases from J, with 9 bases between. This CDR3 comprises 13 residues. Germline V gives CDR1 SGHTA, CDR2 FQGTGA. Sequenced material: PBMCs, mostly from graft donor cells, taken 60 days after TCRalphabeta/CD19-depleted stem cell transplant. This TCR derives from a female patient aged 2-10 years who had a stem cell transplant for Fanconi anemia, so the T cells may come from the graft donor. This chain joins TRBV7-3 and TRBJ2-7; D is perhaps TRBD1 (5 bases). The CDR3: CASSLGQYYEQYF. CDR3 DNA sequence: TGTGCCAGCAGCTTGGGGCAGTACTACGAGCAGTACTTC.